These 3 T cell receptor beta chains were sequenced from one sample in a study of PD-L1 blockade in urothelial cancer. Time point in this sample: peripheral blood 6 weeks after treatment start. TCRdb's table, derived via immunoSEQ multiplex PCR, lists solely in-frame clones and lacks some. The profile covers more than 95,000 clones, with roughly 91% appearing a single time and around 1.7% taken by the ten largest. Source: PBMCs, taken around atezolizumab (anti-PD-L1) treatment. These receptors came from a man aged 55 to 70 with urothelial cancer.

V and J are TRBV30 and TRBJ2-1; TRBD1 matches 8 bases. The germline V gene encodes CDR1 GTSNPN and CDR2 SVGIG (reference sequence). The CDR3 is 12 residues long. Trimming took 0 bases from V and 10 from J; bases not matched to a gene: 2. CDR3 nucleotides: TGTGCCTGGAGTGTACAGGGGGGCGAGCAGTTCTTC. Amino acid sequence: CAWSVQGGEQFF.

The chain couples TRBV5-4 to TRBJ2-2, with unresolved D. Germline CDR1 and CDR2: SGHNT and YYREEE (reference sequence). Trimming took 4 bases from V and 2 from J, leaving 6 bases between them. The CDR3 consists of 13 residues. Here the CDR3 DNA reads TGTGCCAGCAGCCTAAGAAACACCGGGGAGCTGTTTTTT. Amino acids: CASSLRNTGELFF.

This clone was recorded only once. V and J are TRBV4-2 and TRBJ2-1; possible D gene TRBD2, 6 bases. Germline CDR1 and CDR2: LGHNA and YNFKEQ. Deletions cut 3 bases from V and 1 base from J, with 10 bases between. The CDR3 runs to 15 residues. CDR3 sequence (DNA): TGTGCCAGCAGCCAGCCTAGCGATTCCTACAATGAGCAGTTCTTC. As protein: CASSQPSDSYNEQFF.